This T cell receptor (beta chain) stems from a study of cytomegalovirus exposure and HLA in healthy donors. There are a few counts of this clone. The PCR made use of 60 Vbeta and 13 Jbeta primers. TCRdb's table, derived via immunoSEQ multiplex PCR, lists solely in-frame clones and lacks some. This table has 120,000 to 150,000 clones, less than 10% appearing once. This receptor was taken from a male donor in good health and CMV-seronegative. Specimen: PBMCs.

CDR3 loop: CASTRTGFTEAFF. For the CDR3, the DNA is TGTGCCAGTACCCGGACAGGGTTCACTGAAGCTTTCTTT. The chain couples TRBV19 to TRBJ1-1; 8 bases are shared with TRBD1. This CDR3 is 13 amino acids long. Trimming at V came to 7 bases and at J to 4 bases, leaving 5 bases not matched to a gene. Looked up from germline, CDR1 is LNHDA and CDR2 is SQIVND (reference sequence).